These T cell receptor beta chains were read from a single sample in a study of tumor-infiltrating lymphocytes in localized non-small cell lung cancer. Sequencing was performed with immunoSEQ multiplex PCR; in TCRdb, only in-frame clones are kept and a portion is missing. This sample yields over 10,000 clones, of which approximately 81% are seen a single time; roughly an eighth belongs to the top ten. The sample comprised uninvolved lung tissue not adjacent to the tumor. The receptors were sampled from a human donor with non-small cell lung cancer. The CDR3 runs from the conserved cysteine through the conserved F or W. The D gene is left open where the match is weak. Clone size is shown for a subset of rows, as once, few, many or a class of expanded clone.

v_call: TRBV5-1; j_call: TRBJ2-1; cdr3_length: 15; clone_size: few; d_call: TRBD1; cdr3_nt: TGCGCCAGCAGCGTGGACAGGGGTAGCTACAATGAGCAGTTCTTC; cdr3_aa: CASSVDRGSYNEQFF
v_call: TRBV5-1; j_call: TRBJ2-7; cdr3_length: 13; clone_size: few; d_call: .; cdr3_nt: TGCGCCAGCAGCTATAGCGTATCCTACGAGCAGTACTTC; cdr3_aa: CASSYSVSYEQYF
v_call: TRBV11-3; j_call: TRBJ1-1; cdr3_length: 15; clone_size: .; d_call: TRBD1; cdr3_nt: TGTGCCAGCAGCAAACGACAGGGGTTGAACACTGAAGCTTTCTTT; cdr3_aa: CASSKRQGLNTEAFF
v_call: TRBV11-2; j_call: TRBJ1-1; cdr3_length: 12; clone_size: few; d_call: .; cdr3_nt: TGTGCCAGCAGCTTATCACTGACGGGAGCTTTCTTT; cdr3_aa: CASSLSLTGAFF
v_call: TRBV6-1; j_call: TRBJ1-5; cdr3_length: 14; clone_size: .; d_call: .; cdr3_nt: TGTGCCAGCAGTTCGGGCCCCGGAGATCAGCCCCAGCATTTT; cdr3_aa: CASSSGPGDQPQHF
v_call: TRBV19; j_call: TRBJ1-1; cdr3_length: 15; clone_size: .; d_call: .; cdr3_nt: TGTGCCAGTAGTCCCCAGGACGGTTTGAACACTGAAGCTTTCTTT; cdr3_aa: CASSPQDGLNTEAFF
v_call: TRBV6-4; j_call: TRBJ2-4; cdr3_length: 13; clone_size: .; d_call: TRBD1; cdr3_nt: TGTGCCAGCCCTGGGACAGTCCAAAACATTCAGTACTTC; cdr3_aa: CASPGTVQNIQYF
v_call: TRBV6-6; j_call: TRBJ1-1; cdr3_length: 16; clone_size: .; d_call: TRBD1; cdr3_nt: TGTGCCAGCAGGAGACTAAGGGGGCCCCAGGACACTGAAGCTTTCTTT; cdr3_aa: CASRRLRGPQDTEAFF
v_call: TRBV2; j_call: TRBJ1-2; cdr3_length: 12; clone_size: .; d_call: .; cdr3_nt: TGTGCCAGCTTCAGTGGGTACTATGGCTACACCTTC; cdr3_aa: CASFSGYYGYTF
v_call: TRBV5-4; j_call: TRBJ2-3; cdr3_length: 14; clone_size: .; d_call: .; cdr3_nt: TGTGCCAGCAGCCCAGACTCCGCCACAGATACGCAGTATTTT; cdr3_aa: CASSPDSATDTQYF
v_call: TRBV6-5; j_call: TRBJ1-5; cdr3_length: 15; clone_size: .; d_call: .; cdr3_nt: TGTGCCAGCACCCGGGACATATATAGCAATCAGCCCCAGCATTTT; cdr3_aa: CASTRDIYSNQPQHF
v_call: TRBV2; j_call: TRBJ2-3; cdr3_length: 15; clone_size: medium-sized; d_call: .; cdr3_nt: TGTGCCAGCAGATACCCGGGGGTAGGGGACAATACGCAGTATTTT; cdr3_aa: CASRYPGVGDNTQYF
v_call: TRBV5-6; j_call: TRBJ2-3; cdr3_length: 14; clone_size: .; d_call: .; cdr3_nt: TGTGCCAGCAGCTTTGGGACTCCAACAGATACGCAGTATTTT; cdr3_aa: CASSFGTPTDTQYF
v_call: TRBV19; j_call: TRBJ1-5; cdr3_length: 15; clone_size: .; d_call: .; cdr3_nt: TGTGCCAGTAGTATGGGGGGGCAGGGAGAATGGCCCCAGCATTTT; cdr3_aa: CASSMGGQGEWPQHF
v_call: TRBV2; j_call: TRBJ2-1; cdr3_length: 13; clone_size: .; d_call: .; cdr3_nt: TGTGCCAGCAGTATAGCATCCTACAATGAGCAGTTCTTC; cdr3_aa: CASSIASYNEQFF
v_call: TRBV2; j_call: TRBJ2-1; cdr3_length: 15; clone_size: .; d_call: .; cdr3_nt: TGTGCCAGCACCCCCGAATTAGGTGCCTACAATGAGCAGTTCTTC; cdr3_aa: CASTPELGAYNEQFF
v_call: TRBV9; j_call: TRBJ1-4; cdr3_length: 15; clone_size: once; d_call: .; cdr3_nt: TGTGCCAGCAGCGTAGATGACGGATTCCTGGCAAAACTGTTTTTT; cdr3_aa: CASSVDDGFLAKLFF
v_call: TRBV30; j_call: TRBJ2-1; cdr3_length: 13; clone_size: .; d_call: .; cdr3_nt: TGTGCCTGGAGTGTGGGCGGGAACGGATTGTTGTTCTTC; cdr3_aa: CAWSVGGNGLLFF
v_call: TRBV11-2; j_call: TRBJ2-1; cdr3_length: 11; clone_size: once; d_call: .; cdr3_nt: TGTGCCAGCAGCTATGGGGGAGAGCAGTTCTTC; cdr3_aa: CASSYGGEQFF
v_call: TRBV29-1; j_call: TRBJ1-5; cdr3_length: 13; clone_size: once; d_call: .; cdr3_nt: TGCAGCGTTGAAGGGACGGAAGGTCAGCCCCAGCATTTT; cdr3_aa: CSVEGTEGQPQHF
v_call: TRBV6-1; j_call: TRBJ1-1; cdr3_length: 15; clone_size: .; d_call: TRBD1; cdr3_nt: TGTGCCAGCAGTGTGACAGGGGTCGGGGGGACTGAAGCTTTCTTT; cdr3_aa: CASSVTGVGGTEAFF
v_call: TRBV15; j_call: TRBJ1-5; cdr3_length: 15; clone_size: .; d_call: TRBD1; cdr3_nt: TGTGCCACCAGCATCGACAGGGGAGGCAATCAGCCCCAGCATTTT; cdr3_aa: CATSIDRGGNQPQHF
v_call: TRBV5-1; j_call: TRBJ1-5; cdr3_length: 14; clone_size: .; d_call: .; cdr3_nt: TGCGCCAGCAGGCTCGAGGGGGGCAATCAGCCCCAGCATTTT; cdr3_aa: CASRLEGGNQPQHF
v_call: TRBV5-1; j_call: TRBJ2-7; cdr3_length: 13; clone_size: .; d_call: TRBD2; cdr3_nt: TGCGCCAGCAGCTCGACTAGCGCCTACGAGCAGTACTTC; cdr3_aa: CASSSTSAYEQYF
v_call: TRBV7-7; j_call: TRBJ1-3; cdr3_length: 16; clone_size: .; d_call: .; cdr3_nt: TGTGCTAGCAGCGCCGGGTCTCCTAGCTCTGGAAACACCATATATTTT; cdr3_aa: CASSAGSPSSGNTIYF
v_call: TRBV7-9; j_call: TRBJ1-5; cdr3_length: 15; clone_size: .; d_call: .; cdr3_nt: TGTGCCAGCAGCCAAGGAACGGGAGGAGGTCAGCCCCAGCATTTT; cdr3_aa: CASSQGTGGGQPQHF
v_call: TRBV5-1; j_call: TRBJ1-1; cdr3_length: 14; clone_size: medium-sized; d_call: .; cdr3_nt: TGCGCCAGCAGCTTGGACAGAGGGACCACTGAAGCTTTCTTT; cdr3_aa: CASSLDRGTTEAFF
v_call: TRBV6-5; j_call: TRBJ1-2; cdr3_length: 14; clone_size: .; d_call: .; cdr3_nt: TGTGCCAGCAGTTACCTCGGACTTAACTATGGCTACACCTTC; cdr3_aa: CASSYLGLNYGYTF
v_call: TRBV30; j_call: TRBJ1-5; cdr3_length: 13; clone_size: .; d_call: .; cdr3_nt: TGTGCCTGGAGTGTGGGGGGATCTCAGCCCCAGCATTTT; cdr3_aa: CAWSVGGSQPQHF
v_call: TRBV2; j_call: TRBJ1-2; cdr3_length: 14; clone_size: .; d_call: TRBD1; cdr3_nt: TGTGCCAGCGTACGGACAGGGGGATTTCATGGCTACACCTTC; cdr3_aa: CASVRTGGFHGYTF
v_call: TRBV5-6; j_call: TRBJ2-5; cdr3_length: 11; clone_size: .; d_call: .; cdr3_nt: TGTGCCAGCAGCCTCCAAGAGACCCAGTACTTC; cdr3_aa: CASSLQETQYF
v_call: TRBV28; j_call: TRBJ2-1; cdr3_length: 14; clone_size: .; d_call: .; cdr3_nt: TGTGCCAGCAGTTTAATTAGGGAAAGCAATGAGCAGTTCTTC; cdr3_aa: CASSLIRESNEQFF
v_call: TRBV19; j_call: TRBJ2-1; cdr3_length: 14; clone_size: .; d_call: .; cdr3_nt: TGTGCCAGTAGGGGGGGACCTACCCACAATGAGCAGTTCTTC; cdr3_aa: CASRGGPTHNEQFF
v_call: TRBV7-9; j_call: TRBJ2-1; cdr3_length: 13; clone_size: .; d_call: .; cdr3_nt: TGTGCCAGCAGCTTAGGGTGGTACAATGAGCAGTTCTTC; cdr3_aa: CASSLGWYNEQFF